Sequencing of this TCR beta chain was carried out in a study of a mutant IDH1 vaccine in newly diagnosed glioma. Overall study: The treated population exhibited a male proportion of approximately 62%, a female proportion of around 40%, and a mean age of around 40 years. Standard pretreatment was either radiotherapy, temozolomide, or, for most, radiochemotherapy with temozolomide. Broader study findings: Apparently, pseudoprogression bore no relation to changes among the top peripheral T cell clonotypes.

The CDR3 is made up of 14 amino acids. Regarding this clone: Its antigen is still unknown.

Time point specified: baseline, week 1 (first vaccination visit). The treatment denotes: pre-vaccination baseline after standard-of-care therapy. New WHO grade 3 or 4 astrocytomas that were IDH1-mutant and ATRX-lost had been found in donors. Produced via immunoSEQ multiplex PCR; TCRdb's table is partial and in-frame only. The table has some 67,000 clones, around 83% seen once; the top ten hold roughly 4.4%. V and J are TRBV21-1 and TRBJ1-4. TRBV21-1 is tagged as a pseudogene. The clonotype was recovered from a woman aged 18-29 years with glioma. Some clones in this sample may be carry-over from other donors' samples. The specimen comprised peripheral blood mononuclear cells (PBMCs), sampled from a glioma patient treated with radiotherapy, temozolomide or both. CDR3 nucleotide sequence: TGTGCCAGCAGCAAAGTTGCAGAGAATGAAAAACTGTTTTTT. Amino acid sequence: CASSKVAENEKLFF.